A single sample gave rise to the 18 T cell receptor beta chains below, sequenced in a study of cytotoxic CD8 clonotypes in ibrutinib-treated CLL. Sequencing used immunoSEQ multiplex PCR; TCRdb keeps in-frame clones, though not all of them. Of some 200,000 clones listed, around 75% were seen once; the top ten hold about 6.2%. The specimen was PBMCs, collected after 12 months of ibrutinib treatment. These TCRs come from a human donor with chronic lymphocytic leukemia.

The chain employs TRBV5-1 and TRBJ2-7; a possible D gene is TRBD2 (5 bases). CDR1 SGHRS and CDR2 YFSETQ come from the germline V gene. The V and J ends lost 1 base and 2 bases respectively, with 13 bases between them. The CDR3 extends over 15 amino acids. CDR3 nucleotide sequence: TGCGCCAGCAGCTTGACGCTAGCCAGGACCTACGAGCAGTACTTC. Protein sequence: CASSLTLARTYEQYF.

The genes are TRBV29-1 and TRBJ1-5, with unresolved D. Trimming took 4 bases from V and 2 from J, leaving 9 bases between them. The CDR3 contains 13 residues. Germline lookup yields CDR1 SQVTM and CDR2 ANQGSEA. CDR3 residues: CSVVSVGNQPQHF. As DNA, the CDR3 is TGCAGCGTTGTATCGGTGGGCAATCAGCCCCAGCATTTT.

This clone has only one observation. The chain uses TRBV18 and TRBJ2-5; D is possibly TRBD1 (6 bases). V dropped 6 bases and J dropped 1 base, with 9 bases sitting between them. This CDR3 region has 13 residues. Germline V gene sequence: CDR1 KGHSH, CDR2 LQKENI. Here the CDR3 reads CASSRTAQETQYF. The CDR3 nucleotides are TGTGCCAGCTCTCGGACAGCCCAAGAGACCCAGTACTTC.

The gene calls are TRBV7-6 and TRBJ1-1; D may be TRBD1 (6 bases). The germline CDR1 and CDR2 sequences are SGHVS and FNYEAQ. CDR3 length: 14 residues. V was pared by 2 bases and J by 4 bases, with 11 bases between. Here the CDR3 DNA reads TGTGCCAGCAGCTTACAGGGGTTGGCCACTGAAGCTTTCTTT. Its protein product is CASSLQGLATEAFF.

The chain employs TRBV6-1 and TRBJ2-7, with D unclear. Deletions cut 0 bases from V and 9 bases from J, with 9 bases between. This CDR3 is built from 12 residues. CDR1 and CDR2 from the germline V gene are MNHNS and SASEGT. The chain's CDR3 is CASSEALGWQYF. The CDR3 coding sequence is TGTGCCAGCAGTGAAGCGCTAGGTTGGCAGTACTTC.

This chain joins TRBV2 and TRBJ1-2, with D unresolved. Germline V gene lookup returns CDR1 SNHLY and CDR2 FYNNEI. The V end lost 3 bases, the J end lost 8 bases, and 13 bases lay between the germline ends. The CDR3 loop spans 13 amino acids. The CDR3 DNA reads TGTGCCAGCAGTGAGGTGGAATCGCTGGGCTACACCTTC. It encodes CASSEVESLGYTF.

The J gene is TRBJ2-5, the V gene TRBV28, with D possibly being TRBD2 (5 bases). Germline-derived CDR1 and CDR2 are MDHEN and SYDVKM. This CDR3 has 14 amino acids. Trimming shortened V by 2 bases and J by 2 bases, and 9 bases separated the two germline ends. The CDR3 sequence: CASSLGRLQETQYF. CDR3 bases: TGTGCCAGCAGTTTAGGGAGACTTCAAGAGACCCAGTACTTC.

This chain joins TRBV5-1 and TRBJ2-1; D call uncertain. V was cut by 3 bases and J by 7 bases, with 11 bases left in between. Germline V lookup: CDR1 SGHRS, CDR2 YFSETQ. The CDR3 extends over 13 amino acids. CDR3 coding DNA: TGCGCCAGCAGCTCAGACCCGTCGAATGAGCAGTTCTTC. Protein product: CASSSDPSNEQFF. The full variable domain, with the rest looked up from reference TRBV5-1 and TRBJ2-1, is KAGVTQTPRYLIKTRGQQVTLSCSPISGHRSVSWYQQTPGQGLQFLFEYFSETQRNKGNFPGRFSGRQFSNSRSEMNVSTLELGDSALYLCASSSDPSNEQFFGPGTRLTVL.

The J gene is TRBJ1-1, the V gene TRBV7-9, with D tentatively TRBD1 (6 bases). Germline-derived CDR1 and CDR2 are SEHNR and FQNEAQ (reference sequence). The V gene lost 1 base and the J gene lost 1 base, with 13 bases spanning the gap. The CDR3 has 16 amino acids. The CDR3 spells CASSLGVGGGNTEAFF. CDR3 in DNA: TGTGCCAGCAGCTTAGGTGTAGGGGGAGGGAACACTGAAGCTTTCTTT.

The chain employs TRBV6-6 and TRBJ1-5; the D gene is possibly TRBD1 (6 bases). Germline V lookup: CDR1 MNHNY, CDR2 SVGAGI (reference sequence). The ends were cut back, 2 bases at V and 6 bases at J, with 11 bases in the middle. The CDR3 runs 14 residues. The CDR3 coding sequence is TGTGCCAGCAGTTACCGTGGGGGCGGTCAGCCCCAGCATTTT. It is translated as CASSYRGGGQPQHF.

The rearrangement joins TRBV29-1 to TRBJ2-1; TRBD2 matches at 8 bases. CDR1 SQVTM and CDR2 ANQGSEA come from the germline V gene. The CDR3 length is 13 residues. After removal of 2 bases from V and 7 bases from J, the junction contained 4 bases not matched to a gene. The CDR3 nucleotides read TGCAGCGTTGAACGGGAGGGCCGGAATGAGCAGTTCTTC. This translates into CSVEREGRNEQFF.

This chain joins TRBV5-6 and TRBJ2-7; possible D gene TRBD1, 6 bases. V was clipped by 3 bases and J by 7 bases, with 23 bases between them. This CDR3 has 16 amino acids. Germline values: CDR1 SGHDT, CDR2 YYEEEE. CDR3 DNA sequence: TGTGCCAGCAGCTCCTCAGGGGACGGGATCCGGGTTGAGCAGTACTTC. Protein: CASSSSGDGIRVEQYF.

The chain recombines TRBV5-1 with TRBJ1-2, with TRBD1 matching 7 bases. The germline V gene has CDR1 SGHRS and CDR2 YFSETQ. The CDR3 extends over 14 amino acids. The ends lost 2 bases at V and 7 bases at J; junction bases unmatched: 8. The CDR3 is CASSLFTGVLGYTF. In nucleotides, the CDR3 is TGCGCCAGCAGCTTATTTACAGGGGTGCTTGGCTACACCTTC.

This sequence joins TRBV9 and TRBJ1-2; 10 bases are a match to TRBD1. With V trimmed by 4 bases and J by 7 bases, 7 bases remained unmatched. This CDR3 is built from 14 residues. Looked up from germline, CDR1 is SGDLS and CDR2 is YYNGEE. This CDR3 is CASSRGTGARGYTF. DNA of the CDR3: TGTGCCAGCAGCAGGGGGACAGGGGCTCGTGGCTACACCTTC.

The chain employs TRBV23-1 and TRBJ2-7; D is possibly TRBD1 (5 bases). TRBV23-1 is noted as an ORF with a role that remains uncertain. The CDR3 has 18 amino acids. The V end was cut by 0 bases, the J end by 4 bases, with 22 bases between. The CDR3 sequence: CASSQSNSRGPSPYEQYF. In nucleotides, the CDR3 is TGCGCCAGCAGTCAATCTAATTCTAGGGGCCCCTCCCCTTACGAGCAGTACTTC.

This chain uses TRBV30 with TRBJ1-2; D is possibly TRBD1 (6 bases). The CDR3 runs to 13 residues. Germline V gene lookup returns CDR1 GTSNPN and CDR2 SVGIG (reference sequence). V dropped 4 bases and J dropped 5 bases, with 14 bases sitting between them. CDR3 nucleotide sequence: TGTGCCTGGACCGCAGGGGCTGGATATGGCTACACCTTC. This encodes CAWTAGAGYGYTF. Full variable domain (rest looked up from reference TRBV30 and TRBJ1-2): SQTIHQWPATLVQPVGSPLSLECTVEGTSNPNLYWYRQAAGRGLQLLFYSVGIGQISSEVPQNLSASRPQDRQFILSSKKLLLSDSGFYLCAWTAGAGYGYTFGSGTRLTVV.

V usage is TRBV30 and J usage is TRBJ1-2; 8 nucleotides align to TRBD1. Germline values: CDR1 GTSNPN, CDR2 SVGIG (reference sequence). V was clipped by 4 bases and J by 4 bases; unmatched bases: 20. The CDR3 has 18 residues. The CDR3 DNA reads TGTGCCTGGAAGGCTATCCACGGACAGGGCCGAAAATTCTATGGCTACACCTTC. Amino acids: CAWKAIHGQGRKFYGYTF. The whole variable domain, remainder taken from reference TRBV30 and TRBJ1-2, is SQTIHQWPATLVQPVGSPLSLECTVEGTSNPNLYWYRQAAGRGLQLLFYSVGIGQISSEVPQNLSASRPQDRQFILSSKKLLLSDSGFYLCAWKAIHGQGRKFYGYTFGSGTRLTVV.

The gene calls are TRBV19 and TRBJ2-2; 7 bases fit TRBD2. V trimming: 6 bases; J trimming: 7 bases; junction bases outside the gene matches: 11. CDR3 length: 15 amino acids. Germline loops: CDR1 LNHDA, CDR2 SQIVND (reference sequence). This CDR3 reads CASSTLAGVGGELFF. In DNA, the CDR3 is TGTGCCAGTAGCACCCTGGCGGGAGTGGGCGGGGAGCTGTTTTTT.